This TCR beta chain was recorded in a study of shared clonotypes between healthy human individuals. Study-wide background: The plates for each donor numbered three CD4 naive, three CD4 memory, two CD8 naive and one CD8 memory.

Profiled with immunoSEQ multiplex PCR; TCRdb holds only in-frame clones, not every one. The sample comprises some 2.1 million clones, 85% to 95% of which are singletons, and roughly 1% rests with the top ten. Comment on this clone: Its antigen is unidentified. A much larger clone lies a single base off, so this may be a read error. Other DNA sequences of this sample code for an identical CDR3.

Germline CDR1 and CDR2: GTSNPN and SVGIG (reference sequence). V lost 0 bases and J lost 0, with 7 bases in between. This CDR3 has 14 amino acids. General study points: Across subsets, estimated richness was generally greater for naive than for memory populations. Among four donors, approximately 5% of naive CD4 clonotypes were found in common.

Naive CD8 cells, CD45RO-negative and positively selected for CCR7, excluded terminally differentiated effector memory CD45RA+ cells. Sequenced input: naive CD8+ T cells sorted from blood. This receptor was taken from a man aged 18-30 years in good health. The rearrangement links TRBV30 to TRBJ2-3, with D tentatively TRBD1 or TRBD2 (6 bases each). CDR3 sequence: CAWSVGGSTDTQYF. DNA for the CDR3: TGTGCCTGGAGTGTAGGGGGGAGCACAGATACGCAGTATTTT.